Following are 5 T cell receptor beta chains from one sample sequenced in a study of regulatory and conventional T cells in RAG deficiency. Genomic DNA came from blood regulatory T cells gated CD4+ CD25-high CD127-low. Using immunoSEQ multiplex PCR, the repertoire was profiled, and TCRdb retains in-frame clones only, with some absent. The sample carries approximately 7,500 clones, under 95% recorded once. These sequences were also reported in another study, on regulatory T cells. As reported in that work: The PCR used 52 TRBV and 13 TRBJ primers.

Sequenced input: CD127- CD25+ CD4+ Tregs sorted from blood. The receptors stem from a human donor in good health.

This chain joins TRBV7-3 and TRBJ2-7; 9 nucleotides agree with TRBD1. The CDR3 spans 13 residues. Trimming removed 5 bases from V and 3 bases from J; junction bases left unmatched: 2. CDR1 and CDR2 (germline): SGHTA, FQGTGA. The CDR3 region has the DNA TGTGCCAGCAGCCCGACAGGGGGCTACGAGCAGTACTTC. It specifies CASSPTGGYEQYF.

The chain joins TRBV11-2 to TRBJ1-6, with TRBD1 matching 8 bases. This CDR3 spans 13 amino acids. Germline V lookup: CDR1 SGHAT, CDR2 FQNNGV. The J segment lost 9 bases and the V segment lost 8 bases, leaving 6 bases of the junction unmatched. This CDR3 reads CASRTGSTSPLHF. The CDR3 DNA sequence: TGTGCCAGCCGGACAGGGAGTACTTCACCCCTCCACTTT.

CDR3: CASSLTGIISNEQFF. For the CDR3, the DNA is TGTGCCAGCAGCTTAACAGGGATCATCTCCAATGAGCAGTTCTTC. This chain links TRBV28 with TRBJ2-1, with a tentative D call TRBD1 (6 bases). V was trimmed by 6 bases and J by 6 bases, leaving 18 bases between them. The CDR3 contains 15 residues. The germline CDR1 and CDR2 sequences are MDHEN and SYDVKM.

This chain links TRBV7-3 with TRBJ1-6; 8 nucleotides agree with TRBD1. Germline V gene sequence: CDR1 SGHTA, CDR2 FQGTGA. The CDR3 is 16 amino acids. The ends lost 7 bases at V and 5 bases at J; junction bases unmatched: 10. The CDR3 is CASNPRTGTDNSPLHF. The CDR3, as DNA: TGTGCCAGCAACCCTAGGACAGGGACTGATAATTCACCCCTCCACTTT.

The genes are TRBV29-1 and TRBJ2-2, with D possibly TRBD1 on 7 matching bases. The CDR3 covers 13 residues. Trimming took 3 bases from V and 4 from J, leaving 9 bases between them. Looked up from germline, CDR1 is SQVTM and CDR2 is ANQGSEA. The CDR3 DNA reads as TGCAGCGTTGATCAGGGGGGCACCGGGGAGCTGTTTTTT. Translating it yields CSVDQGGTGELFF.